What follows describes a single T cell receptor beta chain. There are a few counts of this clone. Its binding antigen is unknown. No base quality values were provided; no much bigger clone lies one nucleotide off. The source of the sample is a study of sequential checkpoint blockade in melanoma (dated by TCRdb to the late 2010s). About the full investigation: Using 1:1 randomization, the trial assigned patients either to first-line nivolumab followed by ipilimumab (arm A) or to ipilimumab followed by nivolumab (arm B). Maintenance nivolumab was given following each of the two trial sequences. DNA from about a hundred pretreatment melanoma tumor samples was subjected to TCRbeta immunosequencing. For twenty-two patients, matched tumor biopsies were taken both before treatment and at week 13, after single-agent nivolumab (arm A) or ipilimumab (arm B). The same lesion was the source of roughly four fifths of the matched pre- and post-treatment tumor biopsy pairs.

Deletion took 1 base off V and 1 base off J, with a span of 16 bases between the germline ends. Measured from the cysteine to the phenylalanine, the CDR3 is 17 residues long. Only the CDR3 portion is preserved as DNA: 51 bases, with reading frame beginning at the first base. As encoded in the germline V gene, CDR1 is MGHRA while CDR2 is YSYEKL. TCRbeta CDR3 regions were immunosequenced from genomic DNA with the immunoSEQ Assay. Before high-throughput sequencing, genomic DNA was amplified using bias-controlled multiplex PCR. In the authors' own workflow: To quantify the absolute abundance of each unique TCRbeta CDR3 region, the sequences were collapsed and filtered. Clonality, defined as 1 minus Pielou's evenness, was calculated using only productive rearrangements. Tumor T-cell fraction was computed by normalizing TCRbeta template counts to usable DNA, estimated from several housekeeping genes. A previously published method was used to identify clones with significantly greater frequencies in on-treatment samples than in baseline samples. This immuneACCESS table, as held by TCRdb, lists in-frame sequences with V and J called but not all clones. Of the missing ones, under half trace to an unresolved V gene in checked studies; the others have no known cause. V and J calls and clone size are given by that table; D and trimming were obtained from the DNA. Within this sample are tens of thousands of clones, with 32% of them counted one time only. The ten largest clonotypes hold about 1.6% of the sample.

The sample's treatment or condition, from its label and the paper: randomized to nivolumab then ipilimumab (arm A) or the reverse (arm B). No trial patient had received prior DNA-damaging chemotherapy. CheckMate 064, a randomized, open-label phase II trial of sequential checkpoint blockade, was the source of the samples, all of which came from patients with melanoma. Tumor TCR sequencing used genomic DNA from formalin-fixed paraffin-embedded (FFPE) tissue samples. Findings and caveats that apply to the study as a whole: Within-arm analyses of tumor T-cell fraction were limited by small sample sizes and reduced statistical power. Patients with increases in tumor T-cell fraction and clonality by week 13 were approximately 30 times more likely to achieve clinical benefit. The response-prediction model combining TCR metrics and mutation burden needs validation in larger, independent patient cohorts. Tumor T-cell fraction and clonality were found to correlate with PD-L1 staining and CD8+ T-cell counts but not with mutational load. Among patients in arm A, the nivolumab-first arm, pretreatment tumor TIL clonality was associated with response (P = .04).

In this chain, TRBV4-1 is recombined with TRBJ1-1; tentative D gene TRBD1, with 5 bases matching. The sequenced sample was tumor tissue (inferred from file names), obtained from a patient given nivolumab and ipilimumab in sequence. This receptor was taken from a human donor with melanoma. The bases are TGCGCCAGCAGCCAAGGGCTGGCAGGGCTTGGGAACACTGAAGCTTTCTTT. Its protein reads: CASSQGLAGLGNTEAFF.